This passage covers 8 T cell receptor beta chains from one sample sequenced in a study of T cells in Graves' hyperthyroidism and ophthalmopathy. RNA transcripts provided the source from which TCR beta CDR3 regions were amplified. Primed by the HTBI set, a first-round RT-PCR was run on the TCR CDR3. TCRdb analysed the multiplex PCR reads with MiXCR anew, one entry per CDR3 protein. Here the sample spans around 600,000 distinct CDR3 sequences, approximately 15% being singletons. Specimen: blood. The origin of the receptors is a woman in her 30s with Graves' hyperthyroidism.

The rearrangement joins TRBV2 to TRBJ2-7, with TRBD1 identical over 8 bases. The CDR3 runs to 13 residues. The junction had 9 bases not matched to a gene; V was cut back by 8 bases and J by 6 bases. Germline values: CDR1 SNHLY, CDR2 FYNNEI. The CDR3 DNA reads as TGTGCCAGCGGTATACAGGGGGGCGGCGAGCAGTACTTC. Amino acids: CASGIQGGGEQYF.

This clonotype was seen at least ten times. The chain carries TRBV2 and TRBJ2-1; D is possibly TRBD1 or TRBD2 (5 bases each). V lost 8 bases and J lost 7, with 15 bases in between. Germline lookup yields CDR1 SNHLY and CDR2 FYNNEI. The CDR3 runs to 13 residues. This chain's CDR3 is CASFRGPGNEQFF. The CDR3, as DNA: TGTGCCAGCTTCAGAGGGCCAGGGAATGAGCAGTTCTTC.

This clonotype was observed a handful of times. V is TRBV5-4 and J is TRBJ1-1; D gene unclear. This CDR3 contains 15 residues. Trimming stripped 0 bases from V and 1 base from J, with 10 bases between. Germline V gives CDR1 SGHNT, CDR2 YYREEE (reference sequence). CDR3 in amino acids: CASSLANVKNTEAFF. CDR3 DNA sequence: TGTGCCAGCAGCTTGGCCAACGTCAAGAACACTGAAGCTTTCTTT. The full variable domain, completed using reference TRBV5-4 and TRBJ1-1, is ETGVTQSPTHLIKTRGQQVTLRCSSQSGHNTVSWYQQALGQGPQFIFQYYREEENGRGNFPPRFSGLQFPNYSSELNVNALELDDSALYLCASSLANVKNTEAFFGQGTRLTVV.

The chain employs TRBV5-6 and TRBJ2-3; D unclear. The V end lost 2 bases, the J end lost 4 bases, and 11 bases lay between the germline ends. The CDR3 sequence is 14 residues long. From germline, CDR1 is SGHDT and CDR2 YYEEEE. The DNA for the CDR3 is TGTGCCAGCAGCTTTCCAGTAGTGGCAGATACGCAGTATTTT. Translated: CASSFPVVADTQYF.

In this sample, this clonotype turned up many times. The chain is built from TRBV11-2 and TRBJ2-1, with D perhaps TRBD1 (6 bases). Trimming left V 3 bases short and J 0 bases short, with 9 bases between. From germline, CDR1 is SGHAT and CDR2 FQNNGV. This CDR3 spans 15 amino acids. The CDR3 coding sequence is TGTGCCAGCAGCTTCGGACAGAACTCCTACAATGAGCAGTTCTTC. Amino acid sequence: CASSFGQNSYNEQFF.

V usage is TRBV6-5 and J usage is TRBJ2-1; 9 nucleotides align to TRBD1. The CDR3 totals 16 residues. Trimming at V came to 0 bases and at J to 4 bases, leaving 4 bases not matched to a gene. The germline gives CDR1 MNHEY, CDR2 SVGAGI. The CDR3 DNA reads TGTGCCAGCAGTTACTCCCCGGGACAGGGATACAATGAGCAGTTCTTC. Residues: CASSYSPGQGYNEQFF.

The sample holds many counts of this clonotype. The gene calls are TRBV28 and TRBJ2-1, with 10 bases matching TRBD2. V was clipped by 7 bases and J by 7 bases; unmatched bases: 10. Germline CDR1 is MDHEN and CDR2 is SYDVKM. This CDR3 has 15 amino acids. In DNA, the CDR3 is TGTGCCAGCACTTGGGATAGCGGGAGGTATAATGAGCAGTTCTTC. Amino acid sequence: CASTWDSGRYNEQFF. Full variable domain (remainder filled in from reference TRBV28 and TRBJ2-1): DVKVTQSSRYLVKRTGEKVFLECVQDMDHENMFWYRQDPGLGLRLIYFSYDVKMKEKGDIPEGYSVSREKKERFSLILESASTNQTSMYLCASTWDSGRYNEQFFGPGTRLTVL.

The chain recombines TRBV20-1 with TRBJ2-3, with 7 bases that match TRBD2. The ends lost 5 bases at V and 3 bases at J; junction bases unmatched: 11. CDR1 and CDR2 (germline): DFQATT, SNEGSKA (reference sequence). The CDR3 has 15 amino acids. The CDR3 bases are TGCAGTGCTTCTCTAGCGGTCCTGGGTACAGATACGCAGTATTTT. Encoded protein: CSASLAVLGTDTQYF.